The 10 T cell receptor beta chains in this list originate from one sample, sequenced in a study of radiation and T cells in renal cell carcinoma. Time point in this sample: blood 2 weeks post-SBRT. Treatment given: 15 Gy SBRT to primary tumor, nephrectomy 4 weeks later. Sequencing was performed with immunoSEQ multiplex PCR; in TCRdb, only in-frame clones are kept and a portion is missing. The sample holds 100,000 to 150,000 clones; around 89% are singletons and the top ten take about 5%. Sequenced material: blood, taken from a patient whose treatment included radiotherapy and nephrectomy. These receptors all stem from a woman aged 70-85 years with renal cell carcinoma.

The genes are TRBV19 and TRBJ1-2; D is undetermined. The CDR3 is 15 residues long. V lost 7 bases, J lost 6 bases, and 21 bases lay in between. Germline loops: CDR1 LNHDA, CDR2 SQIVND (reference sequence). The CDR3 DNA reads TGTGCCAGTACCAACCCTCAACGGGAGGGAAATGGCTACACCTTC. This translates into CASTNPQREGNGYTF. The complete variable domain, with remaining parts taken from reference TRBV19 and TRBJ1-2, reads DGGITQSPKYLFRKEGQNVTLSCEQNLNHDAMYWYRQDPGQGLRLIYYSQIVNDFQKGDIAEGYSVSREKKESFPLTVTSAQKNPTAFYLCASTNPQREGNGYTFGSGTRLTVV.

The chain links TRBV4-2 to TRBJ1-3, with D hard to call. CDR1 is LGHNA, CDR2 YNFKEQ, per germline. The CDR3 runs to 13 residues. Deletions cut 1 base from V and 4 bases from J, with 5 bases between. Written as DNA, the CDR3 is TGTGCCAGCAGCCAAGGTGGAGGAAACACCATATATTTT. Translated: CASSQGGGNTIYF.

V is TRBV11-2 and J is TRBJ2-6; unclear D gene. Germline CDR1 and CDR2: SGHAT and FQNNGV. Trimming removed 6 bases from V and 4 bases from J, with 22 bases in between. The CDR3 loop spans 18 amino acids. CDR3 sequence (DNA): TGTGCCAGCAGACTTTTGACGTCAACGGGTCTAGGGGCCAACGTCCTGACTTTC. This translates into CASRLLTSTGLGANVLTF.

This chain joins TRBV7-8 and TRBJ2-2; a possible D gene is TRBD1 (5 bases). V lost 1 base and J 5 bases, leaving 14 bases between the germline ends. Per the germline V gene, CDR1 is SGHVS and CDR2 is FQNEAQ. This CDR3 spans 16 amino acids. CDR3 DNA: TGTGCCAGCAGCTTAGTTCAAGGGGCAAGAACCGGGGAGCTGTTTTTT. Translation: CASSLVQGARTGELFF.

The CDR3 DNA is TGTGCCAGCAGCGGGACTAGCGGGGCGAAGACCCAGTACTTC. Protein product: CASSGTSGAKTQYF. This chain joins TRBV2 and TRBJ2-5; TRBD2 agrees at 13 bases. The CDR3 has 14 residues. In germline, CDR1 is SNHLY, CDR2 FYNNEI. The V and J ends lost 6 bases and 6 bases, in that order; junction bases with no gene match: 4.

The chain carries TRBV4-3 and TRBJ1-3; D remains unclear. In germline, CDR1 is LGHNA, CDR2 YSLEER. The CDR3 contains 15 residues. V lost 5 bases and J lost 0, with 11 bases in between. This chain's CDR3 is CASSNSPGSGNTIYF. The CDR3 bases are TGCGCCAGCAGCAATTCTCCCGGCTCTGGAAACACCATATATTTT.

This clone has a single count. The sample has other DNA sequences that encode this CDR3 too. V gene TRBV5-1 combines with J gene TRBJ1-1; D is ambiguous. CDR1 is SGHRS and CDR2 is YFSETQ in the germline V gene. The V end lost 0 bases, the J end lost 5 bases, and 5 bases lay between the germline ends. The CDR3 extends over 12 amino acids. CDR3 coding DNA: TGCGCCAGCAGCTTGGAAGGGACTGAAGCTTTCTTT. This encodes CASSLEGTEAFF.

The V call is TRBV18, the J call TRBJ2-5; 8 bases are shared with TRBD1. J was trimmed by 6 bases and V by 5 bases; bases with no gene match: 5. The length of the CDR3 is 13 residues. CDR1 and CDR2 from the germline V gene are KGHSH and LQKENI. The DNA for the CDR3 is TGTGCCAGCTCATCGGACAGGGCAAAGACCCAGTACTTC. Amino acid sequence: CASSSDRAKTQYF.

The V call is TRBV5-6, the J call TRBJ2-1; 12 bases align to TRBD2. After removal of 2 bases from V and 7 bases from J, the junction contained 10 bases not matched to a gene. CDR3 length equals 17 residues. Germline V gene lookup returns CDR1 SGHDT and CDR2 YYEEEE. The CDR3 bases are TGTGCCAGCAGCTTTTGGCTAGCGGGGGGGCCGTGGAATGAGCAGTTCTTC. Encoded protein: CASSFWLAGGPWNEQFF. Complete variable domain (other parts from reference TRBV5-6 and TRBJ2-1): DAGVTQSPTHLIKTRGQQVTLRCSPKSGHDTVSWYQQALGQGPQFIFQYYEEEERQRGNFPDRFSGHQFPNYSSELNVNALLLGDSALYLCASSFWLAGGPWNEQFFGPGTRLTVL.

The chain links TRBV19 to TRBJ1-5; D is perhaps TRBD1 (6 bases). CDR1 is LNHDA and CDR2 is SQIVND in the germline V gene (reference sequence). Trimming cost V 4 bases and J 2 bases, with 15 bases left between them. This CDR3 spans 16 amino acids. CDR3 DNA: TGTGCCAGTAGTACGACCGACAGGAGGGGCAATCAGCCCCAGCATTTT. This encodes CASSTTDRRGNQPQHF. Together with reference TRBV19 and TRBJ1-5, the CDR3 gives the full variable domain: DGGITQSPKYLFRKEGQNVTLSCEQNLNHDAMYWYRQDPGQGLRLIYYSQIVNDFQKGDIAEGYSVSREKKESFPLTVTSAQKNPTAFYLCASSTTDRRGNQPQHFGDGTRLSIL.